Included here is one T cell receptor beta chain sequence, with context. This sample stems from a study of response to subunit inactivated influenza vaccine. One entry per CDR3 protein, called by TCRdb with MiXCR from the RT-PCR reads. The top ten hold 2.5% to 3% of the sample, which has about 540,000 distinct CDR3 sequences, approximately 20% seen once. The trim removed 0 bases at V and 5 bases at J, leaving 16 bases unmatched. CDR1 and CDR2 from the germline V gene are LGHNA and YNFKEQ. The CDR3 is 19 amino acids. The same specimen was also included in a second study, on T cells expressing NK-cell markers. From that second work: Scientists made TCR beta cDNA using 5'RACE template switching with UMIs. In a handful of donors, dominant clonotypes made up roughly 25-60.1% of CD3+CD56-NKG2C+ cells.

The receptor comes from a man aged 50 to 60 who received an inactivated influenza vaccine. V usage is TRBV4-2 and J usage is TRBJ2-3; TRBD2 agrees at 8 bases. This material consisted of CD4+ T cells sorted from PBMCs, taken less than 13 days after vaccination. The CDR3 sequence is CASSQDGAGGPSGRDTQYF. CDR3 coding DNA: TGTGCCAGCAGCCAAGATGGGGCGGGAGGCCCCTCTGGGAGAGATACGCAGTATTTT.